A selection of T cell receptor beta chains follows, all from one sample in a study of CD8 T cells in ankylosing spondylitis. A single record per CDR3 protein comes from TCRdb applying MiXCR to the 5' RACE reads. The sample carries 250,000 or so distinct CDR3 sequences, about 11% recorded once. What was sequenced was blood, either unsorted or a sorted T cell fraction (not recorded which). The receptors here all came from a male donor with ankylosing spondylitis or in good health (not recorded which). The CDR3 runs from the conserved cysteine through the conserved F or W. The D gene is left open where the match is weak. The size entry is marked missing in some rows and otherwise reads once, few, many or a size class.

v_gene	j_gene	d_gene	abundance	CDR3aa	CDR3nt
TRBV20-1	TRBJ2-5	-	many	CSASQETQYF	TGCAGTGCTAGTCAAGAGACCCAGTACTTC
TRBV29-1	TRBJ2-1	TRBD2	many	CSVGYASGMSREQFF	TGCAGCGTTGGATACGCTAGCGGGATGTCACGTGAGCAGTTCTTC
TRBV5-1	TRBJ2-6	-	few	CASSPRSQVGANVLTF	TGCGCCAGCAGCCCACGTTCCCAGGTGGGGGCCAACGTCCTGACTTTC
TRBV9	TRBJ2-7	TRBD1	many	CASSADRGYEQYF	TGTGCCAGCAGCGCGGACAGGGGCTACGAGCAGTACTTC
TRBV20-1	TRBJ2-3	TRBD2	many	CSVLAAGGTDTQYF	TGCAGTGTCCTAGCGGCGGGGGGCACAGATACGCAGTATTTT
TRBV28	TRBJ2-7	-	few	CASSWGDGQYF	TGTGCCAGCAGTTGGGGCGACGGGCAGTACTTC
TRBV14	TRBJ2-7	TRBD1	-	CASSHLKLAGQGLAEQYF	TGTGCCAGCAGCCACCTAAAACTGGCCGGACAGGGCCTAGCCGAGCAGTACTTC
TRBV7-3	TRBJ2-1	-	-	CASSPRLVGVNEQFF	TGTGCCAGCAGTCCTAGACTAGTCGGGGTCAATGAGCAGTTCTTC
TRBV10-2	TRBJ2-7	-	many	CASSPSGTHFSYEQYF	TGCGCCAGCAGTCCCTCCGGGACTCACTTCTCCTACGAGCAGTACTTC
TRBV5-5	TRBJ2-4	-	-	CASSFANRAGIQYF	TGTGCCAGCAGCTTCGCTAACAGGGCGGGCATTCAGTACTTC
TRBV5-1	TRBJ2-1	-	many	CASSLLGQTSYNEQFF	TGCGCCAGCAGCTTGTTGGGACAAACATCCTACAATGAGCAGTTCTTC
TRBV30	TRBJ1-6	-	-	CAWSEGLNSPLHF	TGTGCCTGGAGTGAGGGGTTAAATTCACCCCTCCACTTT
TRBV5-1	TRBJ2-7	-	few	CASSLIGLAYEQYF	TGCGCCAGCAGCCTGATCGGGCTAGCCTACGAGCAGTACTTC
TRBV24-1	TRBJ2-3	TRBD2	many	CATSDPTSGGAKDTQYF	TGTGCCACCAGTGACCCAACTAGCGGGGGGGCCAAAGATACGCAGTATTTT
TRBV6-2/TRBV6-3	TRBJ2-5	TRBD1	few	CASSYWTGKETQYF	TGTGCCAGCAGTTACTGGACAGGGAAAGAGACCCAGTACTTC
TRBV28	TRBJ1-5	-	few	CASSRDRSYSNQPQHF	TGTGCCAGCAGCCGCGACAGGAGTTATAGCAATCAGCCCCAGCATTTT
TRBV4-1	TRBJ2-7	-	-	CASSQDTGWSEQYF	TGCGCCAGCAGCCAAGATACAGGGTGGAGCGAGCAGTACTTC
TRBV7-6	TRBJ2-1	TRBD2	few	CASSPFPTSGHTSYNEQFF	TGTGCCAGCAGCCCTTTCCCGACTAGCGGGCACACCTCCTACAATGAGCAGTTCTTC
TRBV2	TRBJ1-5	TRBD1	-	CASRGQINQPQHF	TGTGCCAGCAGGGGACAGATCAATCAGCCCCAGCATTTT
TRBV5-4	TRBJ2-7	-	many	CASSFGQTEQYF	TGTGCCAGCAGCTTTGGACAAACCGAGCAGTACTTC
TRBV14	TRBJ2-5	-	few	CASSQTGTQYF	TGTGCCAGCAGTCAAACGGGGACCCAGTACTTC
TRBV5-1	TRBJ2-7	TRBD2	many	CASSYSASGGTYEQYF	TGCGCCAGCAGCTACTCAGCTAGCGGGGGGACCTACGAGCAGTACTTC
TRBV15	TRBJ2-7	-	many	CATSRDRAGQRAGEQYF	TGTGCCACCAGCAGAGATCGGGCGGGACAGAGAGCGGGCGAGCAGTACTTC
TRBV5-1	TRBJ2-1	TRBD2	many	CASSLSAGVINEQFF	TGCGCCAGCAGCTTGTCGGCGGGAGTGATCAATGAGCAGTTCTTC